This T cell receptor (beta chain) was recorded in a study of control samples from healthy donors and cancer patients. This clone is a singleton in its sample. Sequenced by immunoSEQ multiplex PCR; TCRdb stores in-frame clones only, minus some. The repertoire consists of some 130,000 clones, with approximately 92% occurring once and the leading ten covering 2.5%. The CDR3 extends over 17 amino acids. V was clipped by 4 bases and J by 7 bases; unmatched bases: 15. Germline-derived CDR1 and CDR2 are SGHRS and YFSETQ. The specimen sequenced was blood. This TCR was sampled from a man aged 35-49 years in good health. This sequence joins TRBV5-1 and TRBJ2-1; TRBD1 matches 9 bases. In nucleotides, the CDR3 is TGCGCCAGCAGCGTGGGACCGGGACAGGGCACGAAGAATGAGCAGTTCTTC. It is translated as CASSVGPGQGTKNEQFF.